The T cell receptor (beta chain) described here comes from a study of beta chain features in type 1 diabetes. Overall study findings and caveats: Researchers report that Type 1 diabetes patients had moderately but significantly shorter TCRB CDR3s across all four CD4+ subsets.

The germline V gene has CDR1 SNHLY and CDR2 FYNNEI. The CDR3 loop spans 13 amino acids. With 6 bases removed from V and 9 bases from J, the gap between germline ends came to 15 bases. This clone was picked up a small number of times. The antigen is not known. Expressed TCRB transcripts got sequenced, as all isolated RNA was reverse transcribed. The data were produced by immunoSEQ multiplex PCR, yet TCRdb's version contains in-frame clones alone and is incomplete. Of roughly 250,000 clones listed, around 9.6% are singletons. Sequencing was performed on naive CD4+ T cells from blood. The clonotype was recovered from a young woman in good health. The chain uses TRBV2 and TRBJ1-5; TRBD1 might be the D (6 bases). CDR3 in DNA: TGTGCCAGCAGGGAACAGGGAATCTTGCCCCAGCATTTT. It encodes CASREQGILPQHF.